This TCR beta chain was obtained from a study of CD8 T cells in ankylosing spondylitis (dated by TCRdb to about 2017). In terms of the full investigation: The study profiled T cell receptor beta repertoires in healthy donors and ankylosing spondylitis patients to find disease-linked TCR variants. In total, the full study cohort was made up of roughly 110 healthy donors and about two dozen ankylosing spondylitis patients. Peripheral blood was sampled, and synovial fluid was additionally collected from ankylosing spondylitis patients. The research as a whole found: A TCR beta motif made up of several highly homologous amino acid variants appeared to be characteristic of blood from ankylosing spondylitis patients. In peripheral blood, the disease-linked clones were found at relatively low frequencies and had a CD8+ phenotype. Some of the motif variants had been reported before in the synovial fluid and blood of reactive arthritis patients, a finding that suggests common disease-initiation mechanisms. The disease-linked clones were reported to be significantly enriched in matched synovial fluid samples from ankylosing spondylitis patients.

Comment on this clonotype: What antigen it recognizes has not been identified. The record has no base qualities; no much larger clone is one base away.

At the junction V is shortened by 2 bases and J by 6 bases, with 8 bases in between. The CDR1 and CDR2 encoded by the germline V gene are SGHRS and YFSETQ. The CDR3 runs 13 amino acids, cysteine and phenylalanine included. Of the read, only the CDR3 DNA is kept; its 39 bases are in frame from base 1. Sequencing instrument: Illumina HiSeq 2500. TCR beta libraries were prepared by quantitative 5'-RACE with molecular barcodes. The paper's processing steps were these. A new computational method, built on a probabilistic model of VDJ rearrangement, was used to identify disease-linked TCR variants. TCRdb trimmed public reads at Q25 via fastp, called clones via MiXCR and kept in-frame beta chains. Identical CDR3 proteins give one entry, which carries the most common genes and DNA. In this record, the V and J calls reflect TCRdb's handling and not the investigators' own analysis. Within this sample are roughly 300,000 distinct CDR3 sequences, with roughly 8% of them counted one time only. The ten largest make up 13% to 15% of the sample.

The sequence derives from a male donor with ankylosing spondylitis. Sequencing was performed on blood, either unsorted or a sorted T cell fraction (not recorded which). The chain is encoded by TRBV5-1 joined to TRBJ2-2, with the D gene uncertain. The DNA sequence is TGCGCCAGCAGCTTTTCTTCCCCCGGGGAGCTGTTTTTT. The encoded protein is CASSFSSPGELFF.